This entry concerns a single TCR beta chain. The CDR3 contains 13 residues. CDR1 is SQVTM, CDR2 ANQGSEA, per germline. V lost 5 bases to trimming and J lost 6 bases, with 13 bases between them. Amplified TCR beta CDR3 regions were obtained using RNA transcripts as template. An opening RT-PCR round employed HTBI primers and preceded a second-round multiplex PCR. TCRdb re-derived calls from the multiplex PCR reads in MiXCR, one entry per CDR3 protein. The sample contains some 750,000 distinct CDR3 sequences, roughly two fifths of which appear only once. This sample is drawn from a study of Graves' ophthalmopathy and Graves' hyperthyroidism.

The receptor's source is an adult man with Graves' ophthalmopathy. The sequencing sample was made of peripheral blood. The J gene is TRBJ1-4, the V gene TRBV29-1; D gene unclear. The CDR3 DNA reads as TGCAGCGTTTTGGACCAGAATCATGAAAAACTGTTTTTT. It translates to CSVLDQNHEKLFF.